This T cell receptor beta chain was found in a study of cytomegalovirus exposure and HLA in healthy donors. Study-wide findings and caveats: Sequencing likely caused a cluster of highly shared sequence variants. TRBV6-2, TRBV6-3 and some other V segments were unresolvable in 87-base-pair reads.

Unrecorded immune exposures were likely, despite nominal health at sampling. J gave up 5 bases and V 1 base, and 10 bases lay outside the gene matches. The CDR3 is 16 amino acids. Per the germline V gene, CDR1 is SGHDN and CDR2 is FVKESK. A note on this clone: Its antigen remains unknown. This sample includes further DNA sequences coding for the same CDR3.

The PCR contained 60 Vbeta and 13 Jbeta primers. Assay: immunoSEQ multiplex PCR; the TCRdb copy retains only in-frame clones and omits some. The top ten hold 4% to 5.5% of the sample, which has roughly 110,000 clones, 65% to 75% seen once. Sequencing was done on a sample of PBMCs. The chain couples TRBV14 to TRBJ2-5; 7 bases align to TRBD2. The receptor was derived from a man younger than 40 in good health and CMV-seropositive. The CDR3 here is CASSQVSLAVRETQYF. In nucleotides, the CDR3 is TGTGCCAGCAGCCAAGTCAGCCTAGCGGTTCGGGAGACCCAGTACTTC.